The T cell receptor beta chain described here comes from a study of T cell responses to AZD1222 COVID-19 vaccine (dated by TCRdb to the early 2020s). About the investigation overall: Because spike-specific TCR depth and breadth did not differ between the two schedules, AZD1222 recipients who got a second dose at roughly 4 weeks were pooled with those who got a second dose at roughly 12 weeks. TCR sequencing covered fewer than 250 trial participants: 200 to 210 given two doses of AZD1222 and 26 given two doses of MenACWY control vaccine. Trial participants were enrolled by age into 18-55, 56-69 and 70-plus year subgroups, with roughly 160, 29 and 62 TCR-sequenced participants respectively. Points the paper makes about the study in general: No day 14 peak-response samples were available, so repertoires were characterized only after the peak T cell response. Participants were mostly white British, with more females than males. The authors suggested clonal diversity may have been underestimated. CD4 TCRs associated with the vaccine covered the entire spike protein, and the dominant responses were in regions 160-218 and 743-854. A significant rise in spike-specific TCR breadth and depth was observed after two AZD1222 doses relative to day 0 and relative to MenACWY recipients. Reportedly, close to half of the unique spike-specific TCRs recognized epitopes lying outside the regions that are mutated in the B.1.351 and B.1.1.7 variants. In the small 56-69-year group, the increase in depth fell short of significance, most likely because of low power. Conclusions about previously exposed vaccinees are limited, since just five or six AZD1222 recipients were seropositive for SARS-CoV-2 at baseline.

As for this clone: This clone's antigen is unknown. No base-level quality is on record; no much larger clone is a single base apart.

The germline V gene encodes CDR1 SGHDT and CDR2 YYEEEE. V ends up 6 bases short and J 2 bases short, with an unmatched junction base count of 4. From the cysteine up to the phenylalanine, the CDR3 has a length of 14 residues. The entry retains the CDR3 DNA only, 42 bases that are in frame from base 1. Sample time point, as interpreted from the label and publication: baseline before first vaccination. The vaccinee samples were drawn from two UK trials, COV001 and COV002, one of which was a single-blind randomized controlled phase 2/3 trial testing AZD1222 (ChAdOx1 nCoV-19) in healthy adults. Trial participant PBMC samples were collected at day 0 and day 28 after the second dose for TCRbeta chain sequencing. The CDR3 regions of human TCRbeta chains were analyzed by immunosequencing. The original pipeline was this. TCRs in the repertoires were compared against a reference library of SARS-CoV-2-specific TCRs that had been generated with the MIRA antigen-specificity platform. Breadth meant the fraction of unique TCRs that were SARS-CoV-2-associated, whereas depth meant the fraction of total T cells that were SARS-CoV-2-associated. Using the MIRA data, each spike-specific TCR was mapped to the spike region that the TCR reacts to and placed in a CD4 or CD8 class. Log10-transformed breadth and depth values were compared by one-way ANOVA with Sidak's multiple comparisons tests. The source is immuneACCESS, and TCRdb retained only in-frame sequences with V and J called. Part of the clones is not carried over; for the studies checked, unresolved V genes explain less than half of this, and the remainder is unexplained. V and J calls and clone size follow that table, whereas D and trimming were derived from the DNA. The table for this sample lists around 81,000 clones; roughly four fifths of them were counted only once. Around 3% of the sample rests with the top ten.

Sequenced material: peripheral blood, taken on day 0 of AZD1222 vaccination. The origin of this receptor is an adult in good health. The rearrangement joined TRBV5-6 to TRBJ1-2; TRBD1 lines up with 10 middle nucleotides. The CDR3 region has the sequence CASNPDRGNYGYTF. Here is the DNA: TGTGCCAGCAACCCGGACAGGGGGAACTATGGCTACACCTTC.